This T cell receptor (beta chain) was found in a study of T cells in tumors after PD-1 blockade (dated by TCRdb to between 2018 and 2021). General notes on the study: Patients with prior checkpoint blockade, systemic immunosuppressant use, or recent radiotherapy or other anti-cancer therapy within 4 weeks were excluded. While on anti-PD-1 treatment, some of the patients also continued taking daily vismodegib 150 mg. Treatment consisted of either cemiplimab 350 mg every 2 weeks or pembrolizumab 200 mg every 3 weeks. An average of about 110,000 TCR templates (range about 23,000-257,772) and about 38,000 unique clonotypes was obtained for peripheral blood samples. To compare blood and tumor clonotypes, bulk TCR sequencing was performed on approximately 10 peripheral blood samples from a handful of patients. The study performed paired single-cell RNA and TCR sequencing on site-matched tumors from BCC or SCC patients before and after anti-PD-1 therapy. Clinical response was assessed using RECIST version 1.1. Points the paper makes about the study in general: The source of novel T cell clones was not identified, and lymphoid organs or rare unexpanded clones within the tumor or the tumor periphery could be included among the possible sources. Approximately 38% of tumor TCR clonotypes were found in blood, and some novel exhausted tumor clones appeared in pre-treatment blood, suggesting peripheral recruitment.

The intended sense of this specimen's time point label: before anti-PD-1 therapy. For bulk TCRbeta sequencing, genomic DNA was extracted from tumor biopsies or peripheral blood, and input amounts ranged from about 550 ng to 6,004 ng. Every patient was a poor candidate for surgical resection and had histologically proven advanced or metastatic basal or squamous cell carcinoma. The basal cell carcinoma cohort comprised fewer than twelve patients, of whom 8 had bulk tumor TCR sequencing. The CDR3 measures 15 amino acids from cysteine to phenylalanine. The kept DNA is CDR3 alone, 45 bases in frame from the first base. CDR1 and CDR2 are read off the germline V gene as MNHEY and SVGEGT. The V and J ends are trimmed by 6 bases and 2 bases, leaving 15 bases between them. On this clone: Its recognized antigen is unknown. No base qualities exist here, and no much larger clone lies one base off it.

The immunoSEQ platform was used to carry out deep TCRbeta sequencing. The study's processing was this. Only productive rearrangements were exported from the immunoSEQ Analyzer for downstream analysis. T cell phenotypes were assigned to bulk TCRbeta clonotypes by matching the clonotypes to single-cell RNA+TCR-seq clones that had the same TCRbeta sequence. Clone enrichment in tumor was calculated as tumor frequency divided by PBMC frequency from bulk TCR sequencing. TCRs were sorted with GLIPH into specificity groups, meaning clusters of distinct TCRs that share CDR3 motifs and likely recognize common antigens. The clones in this table, taken by TCRdb from immuneACCESS, are in-frame only. Not every clone is retained; where verified, under half of the shortfall comes from an unresolved V gene, and the cause of the rest is unknown. V, J and clone size reflect that table, while D and trimming were determined from the DNA. Across this sample there are tens of thousands of clones, with 65% to 85% seen only once. The top ten constitute less than 5% of the sample.

The sequence was obtained from a human donor with basal cell carcinoma. This material consisted of PBMCs, taken before anti-PD-1 treatment. In this chain, TRBV6-2 or TRBV6-3 is recombined with TRBJ2-3; no D gene can be assigned with confidence. CDR3 reads: CASSPLTITTDTQYF. The DNA sequence reads TGTGCCAGCAGCCCCCTTACTATAACCACAGATACGCAGTATTTT.